Below, 30 T cell receptor beta chains from the same sample are listed, as sequenced in a study of regulatory T cells in long-lasting Graves disease (dated by TCRdb to about 2021). The sample's time point label is to be understood as: persistent/refractory GD, antithyroid drugs over 5 years with positive TRAb. RNA was extracted from PBMCs in TRIzol for both TCR sequencing and RNA sequencing. Library preparation employed multiplex PCR. These reads were obtained on an Illumina HiSeq 4000. TCR beta libraries were built with iRepertoire HTBI primers and Arm-PCR amplification of CDR3 regions. In-frame beta chains were kept once TCRdb had trimmed the public reads at Q25 with fastp and called clones with MiXCR. Identical CDR3 proteins give one entry, which carries the most common genes and DNA. For this sample the table gives 650,000 to 850,000 distinct CDR3 sequences, of which 25% to 30% were detected only once. 40% to 55% of the sample is held by the ten biggest clonotypes.

The sample in question was peripheral blood mononuclear cells (PBMCs), obtained when the disease was refractory, from a patient treated with antithyroid drugs. The receptor source for this set is a female donor with Graves disease.

This clonotype occurred a few times. The chain has TRBV6-1 and TRBJ2-5, with 7 positions matching TRBD2. This CDR3 has 15 residues. The germline gives CDR1 MNHNS, CDR2 SASEGT. With V trimmed by 6 bases and J by 3 bases, 10 bases remained unmatched. CDR3 protein: CASSPLLSGKETQYF. DNA for the CDR3: TGTGCCAGCAGCCCCCTACTGAGCGGGAAAGAGACCCAGTACTTC.

This clonotype was counted only a few times. V and J are TRBV3-1 and TRBJ2-5; tentative D call: TRBD2 (5 bases). Trimming took off 3 bases at V and 1 base at J, with 18 bases between the two ends. This CDR3 comprises 17 residues. Germline V gene lookup returns CDR1 LGHDT and CDR2 YNNKEL (reference sequence). DNA for the CDR3: TGTGCCAGCAGCCACGAAGGATGGAGAGGGAGCCAAGAGACCCAGTACTTC. It is translated as CASSHEGWRGSQETQYF.

This clonotype was counted many times. J is TRBJ2-7 and V is TRBV28, with a weak D call TRBD2 (5 bases). The V gene's germline CDR1 is MDHEN and CDR2 SYDVKM. V lost 3 bases and J lost 4, with 10 bases in between. The CDR3 runs to 13 residues. CDR3 DNA sequence: TGTGCCAGCAGTTTGGTCGGGGAGTACGAGCAGTACTTC. It is translated as CASSLVGEYEQYF.

This clonotype has more than one count but fewer than ten. V is TRBV3-1 and J is TRBJ2-4, with D hard to call. Trimming shortened V by 0 bases and J by 0 bases, and 9 bases separated the two germline ends. This CDR3 is 16 amino acids long. CDR1 is LGHDT and CDR2 is YNNKEL in the germline V gene (reference sequence). CDR3 in DNA: TGTGCCAGCAGCCAAGATCTTGGCCTAGCCAAAAACATTCAGTACTTC. The encoded protein is CASSQDLGLAKNIQYF.

This clonotype was counted between two and nine times. The gene calls are TRBV11-2 and TRBJ2-7, with a possible D match to TRBD2 (6 bases). V dropped 1 base and J dropped 3 bases, with 31 bases sitting between them. The CDR3 is 21 amino acids. CDR1 and CDR2 from the germline V gene are SGHAT and FQNNGV. CDR3 amino acids: CASSLGAGRGPLSRHFYEQYF. The CDR3 DNA follows: TGTGCCAGCAGCTTAGGGGCGGGGCGGGGACCCCTGTCCCGCCACTTCTACGAGCAGTACTTC.

The rearrangement joins TRBV19 to TRBJ1-1; D ambiguous. Deletions cut 7 bases from V and 4 bases from J, with 13 bases between. The germline gives CDR1 LNHDA, CDR2 SQIVND (reference sequence). CDR3 length equals 13 residues. Written as DNA, the CDR3 is TGTGCCAGTAAGCTTGAGGTGGTCACTGAAGCTTTCTTT. Protein: CASKLEVVTEAFF.

This clonotype was detected many times. No DNA is shown, since the ends of the CDR3 on it are uncertain; the CDR3 is the one TCRdb lists. This chain uses TRBV11-2 with TRBJ2-7; whether TRBD1, the table's D call, matches the DNA was not checked. CDR1 SGHAT and CDR2 FQNNGV come from the germline V gene. The length of the CDR3 is 14 amino acids, counting both ends. The CDR3 here is CASSFGEGPYEQYF.

This clonotype was seen a handful of times. V is TRBV3-1 and J is TRBJ1-5; weak D call: TRBD1 (6 bases). V was cut by 3 bases and J by 4 bases, with 10 bases left in between. Germline V gene data show CDR1 as LGHDT and CDR2 as YNNKEL (reference sequence). The CDR3 sequence is 14 residues long. CDR3 in amino acids: CASSHRGENQPQHF. The CDR3 nucleotides read TGTGCCAGCAGCCACAGGGGAGAAAATCAGCCCCAGCATTTT.

V and J are TRBV29-1 and TRBJ1-2, with TRBD1 as a possible D gene (5 bases). Trimming stripped 6 bases from V and 4 bases from J, with 15 bases between. Germline CDR1 is SQVTM and CDR2 is ANQGSEA. This CDR3 has 13 amino acids. The CDR3: CSVDIQASYGYTF. CDR3 bases: TGCAGCGTGGATATACAGGCTTCCTATGGCTACACCTTC.

CDR3 residues: CASSSTGGLYNSPLHF. CDR3 DNA sequence: TGTGCCAGCAGCTCCACAGGGGGTCTTTATAATTCACCCCTCCACTTT. The chain links TRBV7-3 to TRBJ1-6; 8 nucleotides agree with TRBD1. Trimming at V came to 4 bases and at J to 4 bases, leaving 6 bases not matched to a gene. Germline lookup yields CDR1 SGHTA and CDR2 FQGTGA. The CDR3 has 16 amino acids.

This clonotype was observed a single time. The genes are TRBV29-1 and TRBJ2-3; no firm D call. Trimming stripped 4 bases from V and 5 bases from J, with 7 bases between. From germline, CDR1 is SQVTM and CDR2 ANQGSEA. The CDR3 spans 11 residues. The CDR3 loop reads CSVALEDTQYF. The CDR3 region has the DNA TGCAGCGTTGCTCTAGAAGATACGCAGTATTTT.

The chain is built from TRBV6-1 and TRBJ2-7; TRBD2 agrees at 8 bases. J gave up 3 bases and V 8 bases, and 3 bases lay outside the gene matches. Germline V gene lookup returns CDR1 MNHNS and CDR2 SASEGT. The CDR3 loop spans 12 amino acids. CDR3 nucleotide sequence: TGTGCCAGCCGGGGGGGAAACTACGAGCAGTACTTC. It encodes CASRGGNYEQYF.

This chain links TRBV20-1 with TRBJ2-4; D remains ambiguous. The V gene lost 6 bases and the J gene lost 0 bases, with 15 bases spanning the gap. Germline CDR1 reads DFQATT; CDR2 reads SNEGSKA (reference sequence). This CDR3 is 15 amino acids long. CDR3 residues: CSAARSILAKNIQYF. The CDR3 nucleotides read TGCAGTGCCGCACGGTCCATCCTAGCCAAAAACATTCAGTACTTC.

The chain recombines TRBV10-3 with TRBJ1-2; TRBD1 might be the D (5 bases). The CDR3 is made up of 12 amino acids. V gave up 0 bases and J gave up 8 bases, with 7 bases separating them. Per the germline V gene, CDR1 is ENHRY and CDR2 is SYGVKD. Here the CDR3 DNA reads TGTGCCATCAGTGAGTCAGGGGAAGGCTACACCTTC. This sequence encodes CAISESGEGYTF.

This rearrangement joins TRBV9 to TRBJ2-2; a weak D match, TRBD2 (7 bases). Trimming removed 1 base at V and 7 bases at J, with 11 bases between. The CDR3 contains 14 residues. Germline V CDR1 and CDR2: SGDLS, YYNGEE. As DNA, the CDR3 is TGTGCCAGCAGCGTACTGGGAGGGGGCGGGGAGCTGTTTTTT. It yields the protein CASSVLGGGGELFF.

This clonotype has only a few counts. The genes are TRBV20-1 and TRBJ1-6; 9 nucleotides line up with TRBD1. The CDR3 is made up of 15 amino acids. The V gene end was trimmed by 2 bases and the J gene end by 7 bases; junction bases not matched to a gene: 6. CDR1 and CDR2 (germline): DFQATT, SNEGSKA (reference sequence). The CDR3 sequence: CSARYPGQGNSPLHF. CDR3 coding DNA: TGCAGTGCTAGATACCCGGGACAGGGAAATTCACCCCTCCACTTT.

Note on this clonotype: Given the absence of the conserved phenylalanine or tryptophan at the CDR3 end, a read error is likely. This chain uses TRBV13 with TRBJ1-2, with 12 bases matching TRBD1. V was pared by 5 bases and J by 8 bases, with 6 bases of the junction left unmatched. The CDR3 runs to 14 residues. Germline CDR1 and CDR2: PRHDT and FYEKMQ (reference sequence). The CDR3 spells CASSPGQGALGYTS. The DNA for the CDR3 is TGTGCCAGCAGCCCGGGACAGGGGGCTCTGGGCTACACCTCC.

This chain connects TRBV5-5 to TRBJ2-4; 10 nucleotides agree with TRBD2. CDR1 is SGHKS and CDR2 is YYEKEE in the germline V gene (reference sequence). CDR3 length: 17 amino acids. The ends lost 0 bases at V and 7 bases at J; junction bases unmatched: 10. CDR3 bases: TGTGCCAGCAGCTTGGAGGGTCTAGCGGGGGAAGGGAACATTCAGTACTTC. Translation gives CASSLEGLAGEGNIQYF.

This chain joins TRBV15 and TRBJ2-5, with TRBD2 matching over 11 bases. The CDR3 loop spans 14 amino acids. Trimming at V came to 5 bases and at J to 5 bases, leaving 4 bases not matched to a gene. Germline V gene lookup returns CDR1 LNHNV and CDR2 YYDKDF (reference sequence). CDR3 nucleotides: TGTGCCACCAGCGTACTAGCGGGGGAGGAGACCCAGTACTTC. Its translation: CATSVLAGEETQYF.

This clonotype was observed a handful of times. The J gene is TRBJ2-2, the V gene TRBV20-1; D uncertain. The V end lost 0 bases, the J end lost 1 base, and 9 bases lay between the germline ends. This CDR3 spans 15 amino acids. Germline loops: CDR1 DFQATT, CDR2 SNEGSKA (reference sequence). The CDR3, as DNA: TGCAGTGCTAGAGATCCGTTCCTGAACACCGGGGAGCTGTTTTTT. This codes for CSARDPFLNTGELFF.

This clonotype showed up just once. The CDR3 DNA reads TGCGCCAGCAGCATCGGACAGGGGGCAGGTTCTTATGAAAAACTGTTTTTT. Protein: CASSIGQGAGSYEKLFF. The V gene is TRBV5-1, the J gene TRBJ1-4; 11 bases align to TRBD1. This CDR3 has 17 amino acids. Germline CDR1 and CDR2: SGHRS and YFSETQ. Trimming removed 4 bases from V and 6 bases from J; junction bases left unmatched: 11.

This clonotype came up many times. The V gene is TRBV11-1, the J gene TRBJ2-5; possible D gene TRBD1, 6 bases. Germline V gene sequence: CDR1 SGHAT, CDR2 FQDESV (reference sequence). The CDR3 contains 14 residues. V was trimmed by 5 bases and J by 1 base, leaving 11 bases between them. Here the CDR3 reads CASSPGQIQETQYF. CDR3 bases: TGTGCCAGCAGCCCGGGACAAATCCAAGAGACCCAGTACTTC.

V gene TRBV19 combines with J gene TRBJ1-1; 8 bases agree with TRBD1. The CDR3 sequence is 13 residues long. Germline trimming cut 4 bases from V and 4 bases from J; bases unmatched to any gene: 2. From germline, CDR1 is LNHDA and CDR2 SQIVND (reference sequence). The CDR3 reads CASSTGQGTEAFF. For the CDR3, the DNA is TGTGCCAGTAGTACCGGACAGGGCACTGAAGCTTTCTTT.

This clonotype has a single count. The rearrangement links TRBV10-3 to TRBJ1-2, with D unclear. Germline CDR1 and CDR2: ENHRY and SYGVKD. This CDR3 is 13 amino acids long. V dropped 2 bases and J dropped 7 bases, with 11 bases sitting between them. The CDR3 DNA follows: TGTGCCATCAGTGAGCTGGCTTTCGGTGGCTACACCTTC. This gives the protein CAISELAFGGYTF.

As concerns this clonotype: One end of the junction fails to match germline, which may point to a read error. V is TRBV13 and J is TRBJ1-1; TRBD1 agrees at 12 bases. CDR1 and CDR2 (germline): PRHDT, FYEKMQ (reference sequence). The CDR3 runs to 16 residues. The DNA for the CDR3 is TGTGCCAGCAGCTTGGGACAGGGGGCTTGGAACACTGAAGCTCTCTTT. Its protein is CASSLGQGAWNTEALF.

This clonotype was observed many times. The V call is TRBV28, the J call TRBJ2-7, with D unresolved. Trimming removed 4 bases at V and 6 bases at J, with 13 bases between. Looked up from germline, CDR1 is MDHEN and CDR2 is SYDVKM. The CDR3 extends over 13 amino acids. The CDR3 DNA follows: TGTGCCAGCAGTTCCCTTGTTGTAGCCGAGCAGTACTTC. It is translated as CASSSLVVAEQYF.

The chain has TRBV29-1 and TRBJ1-2, with no clear D. V was clipped by 1 base and J by 3 bases, with 9 bases between them. Per germline, CDR1 SQVTM and CDR2 ANQGSEA. The CDR3 loop spans 13 amino acids. CDR3 bases: TGCAGCGTTGAAGTCCCAGGCTACTATGGCTACACCTTC. Encoded protein: CSVEVPGYYGYTF.

This clonotype was picked up a small number of times. The V gene is TRBV2, the J gene TRBJ2-7; 9 bases fit TRBD1. This CDR3 is 14 amino acids long. Germline V gene data show CDR1 as SNHLY and CDR2 as FYNNEI. The trim removed 6 bases at V and 5 bases at J, leaving 8 bases unmatched. CDR3 DNA: TGTGCCAGCAGGACCGGGACAGGGAGCCACGAGCAGTACTTC. Encoded protein: CASRTGTGSHEQYF.

This clonotype came up many times. V gene TRBV11-2 combines with J gene TRBJ2-2; 11 positions match TRBD1. This CDR3 has 16 residues. V was pared by 5 bases and J by 6 bases, with 8 bases of the junction left unmatched. Germline V lookup: CDR1 SGHAT, CDR2 FQNNGV. CDR3 bases: TGTGCCAGCAGCCACCGGACAGGGGGCTGGCCCGGGGAGCTGTTTTTT. Its protein product is CASSHRTGGWPGELFF.

This clonotype turned up a few times. The CDR3 here is CASSAQGTQETQYF. Here the CDR3 DNA reads TGTGCCAGCAGCGCACAGGGGACCCAAGAGACCCAGTACTTC. The chain is built from TRBV28 and TRBJ2-5; 7 bases align to TRBD1. The CDR3 has 14 amino acids. V shed 6 bases and J 1 base; nucleotides not matched to a gene: 5. The V gene's germline CDR1 is MDHEN and CDR2 SYDVKM.